The 9 T cell receptor beta chains in this list originate from one sample, sequenced in a study of response to subunit inactivated influenza vaccine. In TCRdb, the RT-PCR reads were re-called with MiXCR into one record per CDR3 protein. The data contain a few hundred thousand distinct CDR3 sequences, 10% to 12% of them singletons. These data were also reused for a study on T cells expressing NK-cell markers. That paper notes: UMIs accompanied the 5'RACE template switching by which TCR beta cDNA was made.

Material: PBMCs from blood, obtained on the day of vaccination. These receptors originate from a man aged 50 to 59 who received an inactivated influenza vaccine.

CDR3 in amino acids: CSARPTGRPEKLFF. The CDR3, as DNA: TGCAGTGCTCGACCCACCGGACGTCCGGAAAAACTGTTTTTT. This chain uses TRBV20-1 with TRBJ1-4; the D is unclear. The CDR3 totals 14 residues. Trimming stripped 5 bases from V and 8 bases from J, with 18 bases between. CDR1 is DFQATT and CDR2 is SNEGSKA in the germline V gene (reference sequence).

This clonotype was seen a few times. The genes are TRBV11-2 and TRBJ2-7; TRBD2 agrees at 11 bases. CDR1 is SGHAT and CDR2 is FQNNGV in the germline V gene. This CDR3 is built from 17 residues. The junction had 13 bases not matched to a gene; V was cut back by 3 bases and J by 6 bases. In DNA form, the CDR3 reads TGTGCCAGCAGCTTGGGACTAGCGGCGATCCCGTCGGGCGAGCAGTACTTC. Encoded protein: CASSLGLAAIPSGEQYF.

The V gene is TRBV15, the J gene TRBJ2-1; 8 nucleotides line up with TRBD2. CDR1 and CDR2 from the germline V gene are LNHNV and YYDKDF (reference sequence). With V trimmed by 5 bases and J by 2 bases, 8 bases remained unmatched. CDR3 length: 16 residues. CDR3 region: CATSGSLAVTYNEQFF. The CDR3 DNA follows: TGTGCCACCAGCGGCTCACTAGCGGTTACCTACAATGAGCAGTTCTTC.

This clonotype was seen a few times. The V call is TRBV12-3 or TRBV12-4, the J call TRBJ2-2, with D tentatively TRBD2 (5 bases). V lost 5 bases and J 5 bases, leaving 15 bases between the germline ends. This CDR3 has 15 residues. This CDR3 reads CASSPPVPGTGELFF. CDR3 DNA sequence: TGTGCCAGCAGTCCCCCCGTCCCGGGGACCGGGGAGCTGTTTTTT.

The CDR3 reads CASSPVIRGRAADTQYF. The CDR3 DNA is TGTGCCAGCAGTCCAGTCATTCGCGGGAGGGCCGCAGATACGCAGTATTTT. The chain joins TRBV5-6 to TRBJ2-3; 9 nucleotides align to TRBD2. Germline CDR1 and CDR2: SGHDT and YYEEEE. The CDR3 covers 17 residues. J lost 4 bases, V lost 5 bases, and 14 bases had no gene match. Combining the CDR3 with reference TRBV5-6 and TRBJ2-3 gives the whole variable domain DAGVTQSPTHLIKTRGQQVTLRCSPKSGHDTVSWYQQALGQGPQFIFQYYEEEERQRGNFPDRFSGHQFPNYSSELNVNALLLGDSALYLCASSPVIRGRAADTQYFGPGTRLTVL.

This clonotype was seen a few times. The chain employs TRBV5-5 and TRBJ2-5, with D perhaps matching TRBD1 (5 bases). The V end lost 0 bases, the J end lost 2 bases, and 11 bases lay between the germline ends. The CDR3 is 15 amino acids. Germline V gives CDR1 SGHKS, CDR2 YYEKEE (reference sequence). CDR3 loop: CASSLGGRVQETQYF. The DNA of the CDR3 is TGTGCCAGCAGCTTGGGAGGCAGGGTTCAAGAGACCCAGTACTTC.

The chain couples TRBV27 to TRBJ2-1, with 12 bases lining up with TRBD2. Germline-derived CDR1 and CDR2 are MNHEY and SMNVEV (reference sequence). Unmatched junction bases numbered 4, after V lost 3 bases and J lost 4 bases. The CDR3 runs 16 residues. The CDR3 bases are TGTGCCAGCAGTTTCGTGACTAGCGGGAGATACAATGAGCAGTTCTTC. Amino acid sequence: CASSFVTSGRYNEQFF.

This clonotype was seen a few times. The chain couples TRBV15 to TRBJ2-7, with D maybe TRBD1 (6 bases). Trimming stripped 0 bases from V and 0 bases from J, with 9 bases between. CDR3 length: 15 residues. The germline gives CDR1 LNHNV, CDR2 YYDKDF (reference sequence). In DNA, the CDR3 is TGTGCCACCAGCAGAGATATGGGGGCCTCCTACGAGCAGTACTTC. Encoded protein: CATSRDMGASYEQYF.

A few counts support this clonotype. The chain joins TRBV20-1 to TRBJ2-1, with 11 bases aligning to TRBD2. V shed 1 base and J 4 bases; nucleotides not matched to a gene: 9. This CDR3 has 17 residues. Germline V CDR1 and CDR2: DFQATT, SNEGSKA (reference sequence). The DNA of the CDR3 is TGCAGTGCTAGAGGCAGCACTAGCGGGAGACAGTACAATGAGCAGTTCTTC. Translated, it gives CSARGSTSGRQYNEQFF.